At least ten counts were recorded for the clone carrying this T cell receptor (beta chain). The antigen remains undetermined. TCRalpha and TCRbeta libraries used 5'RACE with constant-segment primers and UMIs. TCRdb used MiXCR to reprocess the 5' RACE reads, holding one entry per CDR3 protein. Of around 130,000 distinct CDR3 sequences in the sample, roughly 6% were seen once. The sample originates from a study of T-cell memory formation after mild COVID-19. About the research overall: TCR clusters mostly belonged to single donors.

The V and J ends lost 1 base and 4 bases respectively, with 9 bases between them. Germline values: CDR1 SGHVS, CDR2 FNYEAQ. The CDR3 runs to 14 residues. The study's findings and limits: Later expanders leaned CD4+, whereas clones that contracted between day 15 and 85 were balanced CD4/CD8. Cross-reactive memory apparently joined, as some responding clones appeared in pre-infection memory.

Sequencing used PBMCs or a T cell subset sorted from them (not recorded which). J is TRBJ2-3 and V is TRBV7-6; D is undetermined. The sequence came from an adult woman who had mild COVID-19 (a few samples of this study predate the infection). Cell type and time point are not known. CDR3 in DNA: TGTGCCAGCAGCTTAGAATGGGCCGCAGATACGCAGTATTTT. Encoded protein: CASSLEWAADTQYF. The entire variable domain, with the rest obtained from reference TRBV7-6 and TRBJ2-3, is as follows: GAGVSQSPRYKVTKRGQDVALRCDPISGHVSLYWYRQALGQGPEFLTYFNYEAQQDKSGLPNDRFSAERPEGSISTLTIQRTEQRDSAMYRCASSLEWAADTQYFGPGTRLTVL.